The 28 T cell receptor beta chains presented below share a single source sample, sequenced in a study of blood T cell repertoires in COVID-19 (TCRdb year 2020). The library was built by means of the immunoSEQ multiplex PCR assay. In its TCRdb copy, this immuneACCESS table keeps in-frame sequences only and misses some clones. Where compared with another copy, unresolved V genes explain less than half of these, and the others have no known cause. The sample table shows approximately 150,000 clones, and roughly 86% are seen once. Around 2.5% of the sample is in the top ten clones. Sequencing was carried out using peripheral blood. The source is a woman aged 80 or over with COVID-19, enrolled during active disease.

CDR3 nucleotides: TGTGCCAGCAGACGGACAGCAAGCGGGGAGCTGTTTTTT. It is translated as CASRRTASGELFF. This chain uses TRBV14 with TRBJ2-2, with D possibly being TRBD1 (6 bases). Germline CDR1 and CDR2: SGHDN and FVKESK. V lost 6 bases and J lost 7, with 12 bases in between. This CDR3 comprises 13 residues. The entire variable domain, with the rest obtained from reference TRBV14 and TRBJ2-2, is as follows: EAGVTQFPSHSVIEKGQTVTLRCDPISGHDNLYWYRRVMGKEIKFLLHFVKESKQDESGMPNNRFLAERTGGTYSTLKVQPAELEDSGVYFCASRRTASGELFFGEGSRLTVL.

The chain has TRBV28 and TRBJ2-3, with 7 nucleotides matching TRBD2. Germline V CDR1 and CDR2: MDHEN, SYDVKM. Unmatched junction bases numbered 18, after V lost 6 bases and J lost 3 bases. CDR3 length equals 18 residues. The CDR3 DNA follows: TGTGCCAGCAGCTCCCCCCCAGGCGCGGGAGATGAAACAGATACGCAGTATTTT. Its protein product is CASSSPPGAGDETDTQYF.

J is TRBJ1-1 and V is TRBV28, with 7 bases lining up with TRBD1. Trimming cost V 5 bases and J 5 bases; bases outside gene matches: 8. Germline lookup yields CDR1 MDHEN and CDR2 SYDVKM. CDR3 length: 14 amino acids. The CDR3 coding sequence is TGTGCCAGCAGTCCGTACAGGGGAGAAACTGAAGCTTTCTTT. Its translation is CASSPYRGETEAFF.

The chain joins TRBV28 to TRBJ1-5; 10 bases line up with TRBD1. CDR1 is MDHEN, CDR2 SYDVKM, per germline. The CDR3 runs 15 residues. The V segment lost 4 bases and the J segment 5 bases; nucleotides outside the gene matches: 5. CDR3 sequence reads: CASSSSGTGDQPQHF. DNA of the CDR3: TGTGCCAGCAGTTCGTCGGGGACAGGGGATCAGCCCCAGCATTTT.

The CDR3 DNA reads TGTGCCAGCAGCGCGCAGACAGGGGCTGGAAACACCATATATTTT. As protein: CASSAQTGAGNTIYF. This chain links TRBV7-2 with TRBJ1-3; 8 nucleotides align to TRBD1. Germline CDR1 is SGHTA and CDR2 is FQGNSA. The CDR3 is 15 amino acids. V lost 5 bases, J lost 2 bases, and 5 bases stayed unmatched.

This clone appeared once. The genes are TRBV18 and TRBJ2-2, with D unclear. Germline V gene lookup returns CDR1 KGHSH and CDR2 LQKENI. V was trimmed by 4 bases and J by 2 bases, leaving 20 bases between them. The CDR3 extends over 18 amino acids. CDR3 protein: CASSQVGRIGINTGELFF. The DNA of the CDR3 is TGTGCCAGCTCACAGGTCGGCAGGATTGGCATTAACACCGGGGAGCTGTTTTTT.

J is TRBJ2-7 and V is TRBV6-6; TRBD1 agrees at 10 bases. Trimming cost V 6 bases and J 3 bases; bases outside gene matches: 8. This CDR3 is built from 15 residues. Germline CDR1 and CDR2: MNHNY and SVGAGI (reference sequence). The CDR3 DNA reads TGTGCCAGCAGCGAGCCGGGACAGGGGAGCTACGAGCAGTACTTC. It yields the protein CASSEPGQGSYEQYF.

The table lists this clone with a count of one. The V call is TRBV19, the J call TRBJ1-5; D is possibly TRBD1 (5 bases). CDR3 length: 16 residues. The V and J ends lost 10 bases and 0 bases respectively, with 19 bases between them. CDR1 and CDR2 (germline): LNHDA, SQIVND (reference sequence). The CDR3 bases are TGTGCCACCACCCGCGAAGGGGTCTCTAGCAATCAGCCCCAGCATTTT. Amino acid sequence: CATTREGVSSNQPQHF. Filled out from reference TRBV19 and TRBJ1-5, the complete variable domain reads DGGITQSPKYLFRKEGQNVTLSCEQNLNHDAMYWYRQDPGQGLRLIYYSQIVNDFQKGDIAEGYSVSREKKESFPLTVTSAQKNPTAFYLCATTREGVSSNQPQHFGDGTRLSIL.

This rearrangement joins TRBV18 to TRBJ1-2; TRBD1 matches at 9 bases. After removal of 1 base from V and 7 bases from J, the junction contained 16 bases not matched to a gene. CDR1 KGHSH and CDR2 LQKENI come from the germline V gene. The CDR3 has 18 residues. The CDR3 protein is CASSPQPSTGGYRGGYTF. The CDR3 DNA is TGTGCCAGCTCACCACAACCTAGTACAGGGGGCTATAGAGGTGGCTACACCTTC.

The chain carries TRBV13 and TRBJ1-3; 9 bases agree with TRBD1. CDR3 size: 19 residues. V dropped 2 bases and J dropped 9; count of bases not matched to a gene: 20. Per the germline V gene, CDR1 is PRHDT and CDR2 is FYEKMQ (reference sequence). The CDR3 sequence is CASSLSRRLGTGQGGTIYF. The CDR3 DNA reads TGTGCCAGCAGCTTATCTCGCCGATTGGGGACAGGGCAGGGGGGCACCATATATTTT.

V and J are TRBV5-1 and TRBJ2-3, with 7 bases identical to TRBD1. The CDR3 length is 15 residues. CDR1 and CDR2 (germline): SGHRS, YFSETQ. Losses at the gene ends were 4 bases for V and 3 bases for J; bases not matched to a gene: 8. This CDR3 reads CASSPGTAGTDTQYF. The CDR3 DNA sequence: TGCGCCAGCAGCCCGGGGACAGCCGGGACAGATACGCAGTATTTT.

In its sample, this clone was seen once. The gene calls are TRBV9 and TRBJ2-5; possibly TRBD2 for D (7 bases). Germline CDR1 is SGDLS and CDR2 is YYNGEE. V was shortened by 4 bases and J by 1 base, with 14 bases between the two germline ends. The CDR3 is made up of 15 amino acids. The CDR3 sequence: CASSREGGAQETQYF. The CDR3 coding sequence is TGTGCCAGCAGCAGAGAGGGGGGGGCCCAAGAGACCCAGTACTTC.

J is TRBJ2-7 and V is TRBV5-1; 9 bases line up with TRBD1. In germline, CDR1 is SGHRS, CDR2 YFSETQ. The ends lost 0 bases at V and 7 bases at J; junction bases unmatched: 8. The CDR3 contains 15 residues. The chain's CDR3 is CASSLGATGGREQYF. Here the CDR3 DNA reads TGCGCCAGCAGCTTGGGGGCCACAGGGGGCCGGGAGCAGTACTTC.

The chain recombines TRBV5-6 with TRBJ2-7; 7 bases are shared with TRBD1. This CDR3 spans 16 amino acids. Germline assignment: CDR1 SGHDT and CDR2 YYEEEE. With V trimmed by 4 bases and J by 5 bases, 15 bases remained unmatched. CDR3 protein: CASSVRGNLVPNEQYF. CDR3 nucleotide sequence: TGTGCCAGCAGCGTCAGGGGGAACCTAGTCCCCAACGAGCAGTACTTC.

J is TRBJ1-1 and V is TRBV29-1; TRBD1 agrees at 7 bases. This CDR3 comprises 13 residues. CDR1 and CDR2 from the germline V gene are SQVTM and ANQGSEA. Unmatched junction bases numbered 10, after V lost 2 bases and J lost 10 bases. Here the CDR3 reads CSVEQGGAAAAFF. The DNA of the CDR3 is TGCAGCGTTGAACAGGGGGGCGCCGCGGCAGCTTTCTTT.

The rearrangement links TRBV6-5 to TRBJ2-7; 13 nucleotides agree with TRBD2. Germline V gene data show CDR1 as MNHEY and CDR2 as SVGAGI. J gave up 4 bases and V 5 bases, and 2 bases lay outside the gene matches. The length of the CDR3 is 14 residues. CDR3 coding DNA: TGTGCCAGCAGTCGGACTAGCGGGGGATACGAGCAGTACTTC. It encodes CASSRTSGGYEQYF.

This clone was picked up a small number of times. The rearrangement joins TRBV7-8 to TRBJ2-7; possible D gene TRBD1, 6 bases. Germline V gene lookup returns CDR1 SGHVS and CDR2 FQNEAQ. The CDR3 runs to 13 residues. The V end lost 7 bases, the J end lost 2 bases, and 12 bases lay between the germline ends. CDR3 bases: TGTGCCAGCACCTCAGGGACACCCTACGAGCAGTACTTC. Residues: CASTSGTPYEQYF.

This rearrangement joins TRBV28 to TRBJ2-2; no clear D gene. CDR1 and CDR2 (germline): MDHEN, SYDVKM. The germline V and J ends were trimmed by 2 bases and 5 bases, with 15 bases remaining between them. The CDR3 runs to 16 residues. The CDR3 spells CASSLQETAITGELFF. In DNA form, the CDR3 reads TGTGCCAGCAGTTTACAAGAAACAGCTATTACCGGGGAGCTGTTTTTT.

The V and J genes are TRBV18 and TRBJ2-2; 10 positions agree with TRBD2. Germline CDR1 is KGHSH and CDR2 is LQKENI. The junction had 9 bases not matched to a gene; V was cut back by 2 bases and J by 3 bases. The CDR3 contains 18 residues. Here the CDR3 reads CASSPSGASGRDTGELFF. CDR3 DNA: TGTGCCAGCTCACCAAGTGGGGCTAGCGGGAGAGACACCGGGGAGCTGTTTTTT.

About this clone itself: Other DNA sequences in the same sample also yield this CDR3. The chain carries TRBV3-1 (or the pseudogene TRBV3-2) and TRBJ1-4, with 8 positions matching TRBD1. This CDR3 region has 15 residues. V lost 3 bases and J lost 7; bases outside the gene matches: 7. From germline, CDR1 is LGHDT and CDR2 YNNKEL (reference sequence). The CDR3 spells CASSHSGTGGEKLFF. The CDR3 DNA is TGTGCCAGCAGCCACTCCGGGACAGGAGGTGAAAAACTGTTTTTT.

This chain links TRBV28 with TRBJ1-5, with D unclear. Germline loops: CDR1 MDHEN, CDR2 SYDVKM. V shed 1 base and J shed 4 bases, with 14 bases lying between them. There are 16 residues in the CDR3. The CDR3 is CASSLSYSKLNQPQHF. The CDR3 nucleotides read TGTGCCAGCAGTTTATCCTACTCTAAACTTAATCAGCCCCAGCATTTT.

This clone has only a few counts. This chain links TRBV28 with TRBJ1-4; the D gene is possibly TRBD1 (5 bases). From germline, CDR1 is MDHEN and CDR2 SYDVKM. Trimming shortened V by 7 bases and J by 5 bases, and 11 bases separated the two germline ends. The CDR3 runs to 13 residues. CDR3 residues: CASTAGGNEKLFF. The DNA of the CDR3 is TGTGCCAGCACGGCGGGGGGGAATGAAAAACTGTTTTTT.

The chain uses TRBV28 and TRBJ1-2; D perhaps matches TRBD1 (6 bases). This CDR3 is built from 15 residues. Trimming cost V 7 bases and J 8 bases, with 23 bases left between them. CDR1 MDHEN and CDR2 SYDVKM come from the germline V gene. In DNA, the CDR3 is TGTGCCAGCACTAAGGACAGTGCGAGTCTGGGCGGCTACACCTTC. It specifies CASTKDSASLGGYTF.

A word on this clone: The germline gene is not matched at one end of the junction; a read error may be the cause. The genes are TRBV18 and TRBJ1-2; D is perhaps TRBD1 (5 bases). The germline gives CDR1 KGHSH, CDR2 LQKENI. The CDR3 runs 13 residues. The CDR3: CASSPQSEGHLLF. CDR3 nucleotide sequence: TGTGCCAGCTCACCGCAGTCGGAGGGGCACCTTTTATTC.

The chain carries TRBV7-2 and TRBJ2-3, with 8 nucleotides matching TRBD1. V was pared by 5 bases and J by 5 bases, with 9 bases of the junction left unmatched. This CDR3 has 15 amino acids. Germline V CDR1 and CDR2: SGHTA, FQGNSA. This chain's CDR3 is CASSLGQGSLDTQYF. The DNA of the CDR3 is TGTGCCAGCAGCCTCGGACAGGGATCGTTAGATACGCAGTATTTT.

The rearrangement joins TRBV28 to TRBJ1-1; TRBD1 agrees at 8 bases. Germline values: CDR1 MDHEN, CDR2 SYDVKM. The CDR3 spans 14 residues. Trimming cost V 4 bases and J 1 base; bases outside gene matches: 2. The CDR3 reads CASSSGGANTEAFF. The CDR3 bases are TGTGCCAGCAGTTCAGGGGGCGCGAACACTGAAGCTTTCTTT.

The chain employs TRBV23-1 and TRBJ2-1; D is uncertain. TRBV23-1 is an ORF for which the function is uncertain. The V gene lost 11 bases and the J gene lost 0 bases, with 17 bases spanning the gap. The CDR3 is 15 amino acids. The CDR3: CAPPRVRSSYNEQFF. The CDR3 nucleotides are TGCGCCCCTCCGCGAGTAAGGAGCTCCTACAATGAGCAGTTCTTC.

This clone appeared once. This sequence joins TRBV12-5 and TRBJ1-3; D is uncertain. Deletions cut 4 bases from V and 4 bases from J, with 11 bases between. This CDR3 region has 14 residues. Germline V gene data show CDR1 as LGHNT and CDR2 as FRNRAP. The CDR3 sequence is CASGSGGNGNTIYF. The CDR3 DNA sequence: TGTGCTAGTGGTTCTGGAGGGAACGGAAACACCATATATTTT. The full variable domain, in which reference TRBV12-5 and TRBJ1-3 provide the parts outside the CDR3, is DARVTQTPRHKVTEMGQEVTMRCQPILGHNTVFWYRQTMMQGLELLAYFRNRAPLDDSGMPKDRFSAEMPDATLATLKIQPSEPRDSAVYFCASGSGGNGNTIYFGEGSWLTVV.